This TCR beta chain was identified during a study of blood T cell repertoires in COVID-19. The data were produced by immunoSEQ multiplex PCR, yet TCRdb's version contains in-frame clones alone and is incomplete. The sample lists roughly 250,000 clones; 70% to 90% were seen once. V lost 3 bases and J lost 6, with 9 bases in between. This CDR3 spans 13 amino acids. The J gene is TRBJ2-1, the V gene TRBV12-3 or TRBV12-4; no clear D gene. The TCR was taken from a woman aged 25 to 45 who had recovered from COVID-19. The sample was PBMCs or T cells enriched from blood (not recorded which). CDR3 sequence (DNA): TGTGCCAGCAGTTTCGGGTATCTCAATGAGCAGTTCTTC. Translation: CASSFGYLNEQFF.